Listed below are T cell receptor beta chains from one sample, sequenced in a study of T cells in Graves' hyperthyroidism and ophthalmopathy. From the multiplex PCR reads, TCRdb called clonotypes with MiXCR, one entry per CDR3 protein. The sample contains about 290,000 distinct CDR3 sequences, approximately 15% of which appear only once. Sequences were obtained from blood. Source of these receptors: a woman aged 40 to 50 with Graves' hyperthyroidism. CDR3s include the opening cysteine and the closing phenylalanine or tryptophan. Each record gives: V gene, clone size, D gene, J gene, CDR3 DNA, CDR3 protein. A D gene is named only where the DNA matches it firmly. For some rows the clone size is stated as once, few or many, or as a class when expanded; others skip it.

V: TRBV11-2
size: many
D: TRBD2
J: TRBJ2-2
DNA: TGTGCCAGCAGCTTACGGAGACTAGCGGGAGGCACCGGGGAGCTGTTTTTT
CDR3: CASSLRRLAGGTGELFF

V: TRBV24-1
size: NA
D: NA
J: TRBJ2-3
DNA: TGTGCCACCAGTGATCCCCCCTCAGGGGGGTACACAGATACGCAGTATTTT
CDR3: CATSDPPSGGYTDTQYF

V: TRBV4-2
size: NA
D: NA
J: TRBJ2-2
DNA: TGTGCCAGCAGCCCAAACAGGGTACCGTACACCGGGGAGCTGTTTTTT
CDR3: CASSPNRVPYTGELFF

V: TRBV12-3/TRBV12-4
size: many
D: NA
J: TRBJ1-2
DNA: TGTGCCAGCAGTTCTAACAGGGTTGGCTACACCTTC
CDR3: CASSSNRVGYTF

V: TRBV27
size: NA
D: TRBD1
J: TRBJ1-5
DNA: TGTGCCAGCTGCCAGTCCGGGACAGGCCCTTATAGCAATCAGCCCCAGCATTTT
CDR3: CASCQSGTGPYSNQPQHF

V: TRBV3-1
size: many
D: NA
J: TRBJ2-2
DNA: TGTGCCAGCAGCCCACGGTGGGACACCGGGGAGCTGTTTTTT
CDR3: CASSPRWDTGELFF

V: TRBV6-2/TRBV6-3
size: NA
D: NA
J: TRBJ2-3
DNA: TGTGCCAGCAGTTACTCAAGCACAGATACGCAGTATTTT
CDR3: CASSYSSTDTQYF

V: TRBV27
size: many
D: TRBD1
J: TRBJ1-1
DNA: TGTGCCAGCACAACGACAGGGACTGAAGCTTTCTTT
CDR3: CASTTTGTEAFF

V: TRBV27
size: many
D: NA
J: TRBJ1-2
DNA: TGTGCCAGCAGCCCGTCGAACCCGAACTATGGCTACACCTTC
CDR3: CASSPSNPNYGYTF

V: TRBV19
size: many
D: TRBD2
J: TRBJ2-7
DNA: TGTGCCAGTAGTATTGGCCTAGCGGGTTACTACGAGCAGTACTTC
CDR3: CASSIGLAGYYEQYF

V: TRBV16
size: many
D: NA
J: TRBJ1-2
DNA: TGTGCCAGCAGCCATGGGGTCGACACCTACTATGGCTACACCTTC
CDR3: CASSHGVDTYYGYTF

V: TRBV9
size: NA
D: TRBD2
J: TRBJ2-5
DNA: TGTGCCAGCAGCGAGGGGGGACTAGCGAGAGAGACCCAGTACTTC
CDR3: CASSEGGLARETQYF

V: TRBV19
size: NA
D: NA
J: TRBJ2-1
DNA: TGTGCCAGTAGTACCACCCACCTAGCGGAGCAGTTCTTC
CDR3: CASSTTHLAEQFF

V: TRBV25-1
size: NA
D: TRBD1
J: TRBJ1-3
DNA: TGTGCCAGCAGTGAAGGAGGGGGCGCTTCCGGAAACACCATATATTTT
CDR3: CASSEGGGASGNTIYF

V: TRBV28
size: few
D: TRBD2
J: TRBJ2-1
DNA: TGTGCCAGCAGTTCCGGACTAGCGGGAGTGAGTGAGCAGTTCTTC
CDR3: CASSSGLAGVSEQFF

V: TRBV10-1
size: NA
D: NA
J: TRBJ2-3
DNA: TGCGCCAGCAGTGCCCAGTCCACAGATACGCAGTATTTT
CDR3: CASSAQSTDTQYF

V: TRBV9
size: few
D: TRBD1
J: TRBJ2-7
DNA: TGTGCCAGCAGCTCGCTAGGGACAGGGGGAGAAGAGCAGTACTTC
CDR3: CASSSLGTGGEEQYF

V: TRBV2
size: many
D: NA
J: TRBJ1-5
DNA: TGTGCCAGCAGTGGCCAGGGGTTTCGCAATCAGCCCCAGCATTTT
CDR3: CASSGQGFRNQPQHF

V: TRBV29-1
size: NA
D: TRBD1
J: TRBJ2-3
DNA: TGCAGCGTTGCGACAGGGGCGGGGGATACGCAGTATTTT
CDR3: CSVATGAGDTQYF

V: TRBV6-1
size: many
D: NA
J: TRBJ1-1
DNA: TGTGCCAGCAGCCCACAGGGTCCGGACACTGAAGCTTTCTTT
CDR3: CASSPQGPDTEAFF

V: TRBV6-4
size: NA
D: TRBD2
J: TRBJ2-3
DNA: TGTGCCAGCAGTCCTTTCACTAGCGGAGGCACAGATACGCAGTATTTT
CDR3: CASSPFTSGGTDTQYF

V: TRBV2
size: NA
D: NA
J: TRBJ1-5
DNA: TGTCCCAGCAGTCTTGCCAGCAATCAGCCCCAGCATTTT
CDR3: CPSSLASNQPQHF

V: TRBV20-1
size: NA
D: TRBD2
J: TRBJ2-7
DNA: TGCAGTGCTACGTCGCGGACTAGCGGAAAGGGGGAGCAGTACTTC
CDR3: CSATSRTSGKGEQYF

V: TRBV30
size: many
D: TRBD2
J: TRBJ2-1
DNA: TGTGCCTGGAGACTAGCGGGAGGGATATACAATGAGCAGTTCTTC
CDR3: CAWRLAGGIYNEQFF

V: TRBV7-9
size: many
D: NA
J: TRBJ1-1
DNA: TGTGCCAGCAGCCCTACGGACAAGAACACTGAAGCTTTCTTT
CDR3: CASSPTDKNTEAFF

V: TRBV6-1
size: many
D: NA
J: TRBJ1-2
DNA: TGTGCCAGCAGGGGGACATTCAACTATGGCTACACCTTC
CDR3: CASRGTFNYGYTF

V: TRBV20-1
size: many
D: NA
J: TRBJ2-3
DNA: TGCAGTGCTAGAGAACGGGTCGCGAGCACAGATACGCAGTATTTT
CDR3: CSARERVASTDTQYF

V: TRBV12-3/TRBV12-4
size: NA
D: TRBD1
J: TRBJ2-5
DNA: TGTGCCAGCACCAGGCGGTACAGGGGCCGTCAAGAGACCCAGTACTTC
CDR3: CASTRRYRGRQETQYF

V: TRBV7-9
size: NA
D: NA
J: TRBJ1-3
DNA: TGTGCCAGCAGCTCGGCTATTTTGGGGAGCGGAAACACCATATATTTT
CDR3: CASSSAILGSGNTIYF

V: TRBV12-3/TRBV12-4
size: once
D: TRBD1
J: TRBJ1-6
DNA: TGTGCCAGCAGTCACCAGGGGGCATATAATTCACCCCTCCACTTT
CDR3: CASSHQGAYNSPLHF

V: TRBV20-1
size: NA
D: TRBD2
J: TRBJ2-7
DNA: TGCAGTGCTAGATCTAGCGGGGGGTCCTACGAGCAGTACTTC
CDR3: CSARSSGGSYEQYF

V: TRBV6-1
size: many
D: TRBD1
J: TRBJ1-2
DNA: TGTGCCAGCACAAGGGACAGTCATTATGGCTACACCTTC
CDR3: CASTRDSHYGYTF

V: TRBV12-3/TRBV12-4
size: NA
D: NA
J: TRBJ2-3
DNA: TGTGCCAGCAATTTAAGTGGCACAGATACGCAGTATTTT
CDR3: CASNLSGTDTQYF

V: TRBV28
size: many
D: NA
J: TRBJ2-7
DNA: TGTGCCAGCAGTTTAGTTAATTCCTACGAGCAGTACTTC
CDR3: CASSLVNSYEQYF

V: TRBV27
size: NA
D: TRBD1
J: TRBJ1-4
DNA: TGTGCCAGCAGTCCTTTTGGACAGGCTAATGAAAAACTGTTTTTT
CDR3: CASSPFGQANEKLFF

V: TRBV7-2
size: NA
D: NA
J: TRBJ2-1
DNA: TGTGCCAGCAGCCAAGATAGGGAGAACAATGAGCAGTTCTTC
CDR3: CASSQDRENNEQFF

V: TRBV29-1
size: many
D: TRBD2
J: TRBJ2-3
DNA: TGCAGCGTCGCACCGGGACTAGCGCGTACAGATACGCAGTATTTT
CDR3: CSVAPGLARTDTQYF

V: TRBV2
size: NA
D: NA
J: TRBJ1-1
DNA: TGTGCCAGCAGTGAAAGGGGGGGACGGCGCATGAACACTGAAGCTTTCTTT
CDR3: CASSERGGRRMNTEAFF

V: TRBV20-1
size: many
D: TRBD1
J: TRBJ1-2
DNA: TGCAGTGCCTACGAACCAGGGGGCGATGGCTACACCTTC
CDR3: CSAYEPGGDGYTF

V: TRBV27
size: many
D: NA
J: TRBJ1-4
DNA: TGTGCCAGCAGTGCCGTACCCCCGGGGCAGGCAACTAATGAAAAACTGTTTTTT
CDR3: CASSAVPPGQATNEKLFF

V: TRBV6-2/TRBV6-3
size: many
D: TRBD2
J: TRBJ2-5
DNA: TGTGCCAGCAGCCCGACTAGCGGGAGAGGTCAAGAGACCCAGTACTTC
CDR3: CASSPTSGRGQETQYF

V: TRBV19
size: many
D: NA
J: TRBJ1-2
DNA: TGTGCCAGTACCTCAGGGACACCGACCGGCTATGGCTACACCTTC
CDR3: CASTSGTPTGYGYTF

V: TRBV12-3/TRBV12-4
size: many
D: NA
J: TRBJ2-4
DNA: TGTGCCAGCAGTTTATCTCTTCCGGGACTCTTAAACATTCAGTACTTC
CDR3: CASSLSLPGLLNIQYF

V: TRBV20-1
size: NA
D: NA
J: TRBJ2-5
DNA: TGCAGTGCTAGGATGAGCAGACAAGAGACCCAGTACTTC
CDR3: CSARMSRQETQYF

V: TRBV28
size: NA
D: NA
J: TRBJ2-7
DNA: TGTGCCAGCAGTTTGGGGGAGGACGAGCAGTACTTC
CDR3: CASSLGEDEQYF